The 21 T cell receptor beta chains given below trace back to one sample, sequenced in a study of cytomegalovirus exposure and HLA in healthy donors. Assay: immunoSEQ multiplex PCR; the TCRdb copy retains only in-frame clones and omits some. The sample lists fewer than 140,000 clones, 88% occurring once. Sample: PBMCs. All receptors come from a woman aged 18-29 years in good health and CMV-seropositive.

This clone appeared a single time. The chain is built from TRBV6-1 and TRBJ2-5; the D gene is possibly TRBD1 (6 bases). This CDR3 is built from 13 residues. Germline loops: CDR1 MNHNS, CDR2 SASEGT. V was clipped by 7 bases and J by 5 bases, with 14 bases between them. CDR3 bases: TGTGCCAGCACTCGGGACACGGGGGAGACCCAGTACTTC. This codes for CASTRDTGETQYF.

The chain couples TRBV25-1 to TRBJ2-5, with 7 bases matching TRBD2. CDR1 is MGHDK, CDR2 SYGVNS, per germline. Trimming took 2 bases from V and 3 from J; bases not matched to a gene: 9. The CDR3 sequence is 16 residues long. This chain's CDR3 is CASSELPRAGEETQYF. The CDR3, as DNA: TGTGCCAGCAGTGAACTTCCCCGGGCGGGGGAAGAGACCCAGTACTTC.

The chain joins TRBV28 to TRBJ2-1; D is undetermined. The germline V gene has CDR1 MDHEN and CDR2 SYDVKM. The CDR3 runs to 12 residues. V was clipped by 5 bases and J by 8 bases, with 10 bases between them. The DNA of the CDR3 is TGTGCCAGCAGTACCATTCGAGATGAGCAGTTCTTC. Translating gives CASSTIRDEQFF.

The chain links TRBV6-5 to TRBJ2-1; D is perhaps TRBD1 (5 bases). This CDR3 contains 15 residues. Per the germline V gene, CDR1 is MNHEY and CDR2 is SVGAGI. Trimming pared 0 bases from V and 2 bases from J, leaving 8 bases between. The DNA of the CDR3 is TGTGCCAGCAGTTACTCGGCAGGGACCTACAATGAGCAGTTCTTC. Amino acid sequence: CASSYSAGTYNEQFF.

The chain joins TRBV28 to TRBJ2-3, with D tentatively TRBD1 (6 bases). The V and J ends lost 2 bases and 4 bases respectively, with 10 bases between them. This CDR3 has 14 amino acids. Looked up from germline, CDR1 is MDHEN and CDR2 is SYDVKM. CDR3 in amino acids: CASSLEGGADTQYF. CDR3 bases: TGTGCCAGCAGTTTAGAAGGGGGAGCAGATACGCAGTATTTT.

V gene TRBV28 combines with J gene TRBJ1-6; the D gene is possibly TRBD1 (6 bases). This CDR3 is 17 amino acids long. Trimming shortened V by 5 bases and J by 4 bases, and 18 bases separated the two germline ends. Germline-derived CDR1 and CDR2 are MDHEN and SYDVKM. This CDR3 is CASSPGTLGGYNSPLHF. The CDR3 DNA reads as TGTGCCAGCAGTCCGGGGACACTTGGGGGATATAATTCACCCCTCCACTTT.

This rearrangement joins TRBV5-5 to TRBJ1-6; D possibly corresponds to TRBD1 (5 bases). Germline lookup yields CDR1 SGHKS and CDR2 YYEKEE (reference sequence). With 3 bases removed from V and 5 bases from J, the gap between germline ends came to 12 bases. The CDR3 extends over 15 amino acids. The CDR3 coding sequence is TGTGCCAGCAGCTCCTTAGGACAAAATAATTCACCCCTCCACTTT. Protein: CASSSLGQNNSPLHF.

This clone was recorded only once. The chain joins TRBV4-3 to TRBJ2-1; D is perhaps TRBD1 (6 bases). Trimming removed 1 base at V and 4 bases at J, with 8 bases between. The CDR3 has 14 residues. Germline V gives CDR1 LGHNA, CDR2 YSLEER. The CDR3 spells CASSQATGYNEQFF. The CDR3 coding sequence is TGCGCCAGCAGCCAAGCGACAGGATACAATGAGCAGTTCTTC.

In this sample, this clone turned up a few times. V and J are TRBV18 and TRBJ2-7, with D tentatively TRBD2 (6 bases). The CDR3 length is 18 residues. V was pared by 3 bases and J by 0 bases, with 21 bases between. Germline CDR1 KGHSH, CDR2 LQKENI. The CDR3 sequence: CASSPRDWYSLSSYEQYF. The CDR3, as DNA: TGTGCCAGCTCACCCCGGGACTGGTATTCCCTAAGCTCCTACGAGCAGTACTTC.

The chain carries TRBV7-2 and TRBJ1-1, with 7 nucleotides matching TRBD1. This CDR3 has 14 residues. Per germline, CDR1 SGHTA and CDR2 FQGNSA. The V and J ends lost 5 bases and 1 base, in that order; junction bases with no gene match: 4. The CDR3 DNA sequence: TGTGCCAGCAGCACAGGGGTTGGGAACACTGAAGCTTTCTTT. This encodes CASSTGVGNTEAFF.

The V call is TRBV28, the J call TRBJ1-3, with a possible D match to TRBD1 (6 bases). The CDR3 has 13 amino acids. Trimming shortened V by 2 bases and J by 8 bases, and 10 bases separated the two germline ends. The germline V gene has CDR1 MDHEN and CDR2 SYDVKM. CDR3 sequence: CASSLRGGDTIYF. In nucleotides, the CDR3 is TGTGCCAGCAGTTTAAGGGGGGGAGACACCATATATTTT.

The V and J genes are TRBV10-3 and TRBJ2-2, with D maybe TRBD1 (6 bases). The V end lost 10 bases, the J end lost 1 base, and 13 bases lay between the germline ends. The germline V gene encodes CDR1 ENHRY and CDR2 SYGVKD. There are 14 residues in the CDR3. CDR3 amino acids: CATRTVLNTGELFF. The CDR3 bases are TGTGCCACGCGGACAGTTTTGAACACCGGGGAGCTGTTTTTT.

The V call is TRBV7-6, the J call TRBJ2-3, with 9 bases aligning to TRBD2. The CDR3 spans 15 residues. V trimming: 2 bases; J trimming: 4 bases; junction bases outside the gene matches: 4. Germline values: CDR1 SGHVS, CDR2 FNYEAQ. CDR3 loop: CASSLNPSGADTQYF. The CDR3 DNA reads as TGTGCCAGCAGCTTAAACCCTAGCGGGGCAGATACGCAGTATTTT.

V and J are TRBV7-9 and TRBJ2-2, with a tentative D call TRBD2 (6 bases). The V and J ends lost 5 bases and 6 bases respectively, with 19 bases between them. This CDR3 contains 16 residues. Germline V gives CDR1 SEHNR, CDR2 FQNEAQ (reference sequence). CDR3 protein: CASSPGEMIRSGELFF. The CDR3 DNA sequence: TGTGCCAGCAGCCCGGGGGAGATGATTAGATCCGGGGAGCTGTTTTTT.

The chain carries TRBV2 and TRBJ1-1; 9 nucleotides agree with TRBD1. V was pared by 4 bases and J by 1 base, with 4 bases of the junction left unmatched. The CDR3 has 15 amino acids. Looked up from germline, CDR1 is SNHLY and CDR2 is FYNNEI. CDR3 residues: CASSVDRGGNTEAFF. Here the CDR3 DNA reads TGTGCCAGCAGTGTAGACAGGGGGGGGAACACTGAAGCTTTCTTT.

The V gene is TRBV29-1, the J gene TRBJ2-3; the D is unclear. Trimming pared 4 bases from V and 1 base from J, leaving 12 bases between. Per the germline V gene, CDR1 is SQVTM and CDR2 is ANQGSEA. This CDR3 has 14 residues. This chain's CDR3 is CSVGIRLGTDTQYF. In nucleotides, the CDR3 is TGCAGCGTTGGTATCCGGTTGGGCACAGATACGCAGTATTTT.

The CDR3 protein is CASSRRGRLGSPLHF. CDR3 sequence (DNA): TGTGCCAGCAGTCGTAGGGGGCGCCTGGGATCACCCCTCCACTTT. The chain joins TRBV28 to TRBJ1-6, with 7 positions matching TRBD1. Germline CDR1 is MDHEN and CDR2 is SYDVKM. V shed 5 bases, J shed 10 bases, and the junction held 11 bases outside the gene matches. The CDR3 runs 15 residues.

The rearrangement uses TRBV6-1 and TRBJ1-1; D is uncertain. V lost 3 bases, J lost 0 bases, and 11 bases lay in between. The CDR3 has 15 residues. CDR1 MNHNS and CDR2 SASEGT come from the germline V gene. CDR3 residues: CASSEPGAMNTEAFF. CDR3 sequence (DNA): TGTGCCAGCAGTGAGCCAGGTGCAATGAACACTGAAGCTTTCTTT.

The CDR3 nucleotides are TGCGCCAGCAGCCAAGATCCCGACAGAGATAGCACAGATACGCAGTATTTT. As protein: CASSQDPDRDSTDTQYF. The chain couples TRBV4-1 to TRBJ2-3; D possibly corresponds to TRBD1 (5 bases). The CDR3 totals 17 residues. The V gene lost 0 bases and the J gene lost 0 bases, with 13 bases spanning the gap. CDR1 and CDR2 (germline): MGHRA, YSYEKL.

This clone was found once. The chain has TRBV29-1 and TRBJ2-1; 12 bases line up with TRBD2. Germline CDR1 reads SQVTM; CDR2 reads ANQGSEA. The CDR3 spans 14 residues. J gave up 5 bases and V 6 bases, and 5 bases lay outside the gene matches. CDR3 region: CSVGGLAGNNEQFF. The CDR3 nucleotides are TGCAGCGTGGGTGGACTAGCGGGAAACAATGAGCAGTTCTTC.

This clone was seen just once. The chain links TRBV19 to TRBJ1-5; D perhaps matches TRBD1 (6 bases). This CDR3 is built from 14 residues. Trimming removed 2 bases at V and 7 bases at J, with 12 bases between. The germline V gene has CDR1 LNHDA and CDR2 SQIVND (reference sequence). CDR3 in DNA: TGTGCCAGTAGTATAATGGACAGTAACCAGCCCCAGCATTTT. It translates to CASSIMDSNQPQHF.